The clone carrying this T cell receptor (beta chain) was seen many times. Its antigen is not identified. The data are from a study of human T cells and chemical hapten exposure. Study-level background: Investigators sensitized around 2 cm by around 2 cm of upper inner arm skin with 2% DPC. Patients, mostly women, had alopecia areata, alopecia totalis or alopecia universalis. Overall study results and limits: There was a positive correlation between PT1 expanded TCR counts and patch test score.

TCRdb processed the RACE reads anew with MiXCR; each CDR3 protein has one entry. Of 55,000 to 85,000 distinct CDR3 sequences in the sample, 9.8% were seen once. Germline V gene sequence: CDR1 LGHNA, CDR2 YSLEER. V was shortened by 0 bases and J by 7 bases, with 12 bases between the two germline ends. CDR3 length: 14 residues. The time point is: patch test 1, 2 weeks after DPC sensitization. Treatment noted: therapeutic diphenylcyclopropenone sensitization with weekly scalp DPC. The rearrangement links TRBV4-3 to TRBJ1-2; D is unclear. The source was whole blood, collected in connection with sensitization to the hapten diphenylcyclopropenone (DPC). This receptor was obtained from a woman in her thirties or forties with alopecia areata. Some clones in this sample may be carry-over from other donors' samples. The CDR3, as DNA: TGCGCCAGCAGCCAAGATAGCGGCAGGTCTGGCTACACCTTC. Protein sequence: CASSQDSGRSGYTF.